A selection of T cell receptor beta chains follows, all from one sample in a study of blood T cells in healthy people across ages. MiXCR was run by TCRdb on the 5' RACE reads, yielding one entry per CDR3 protein. Seen here are hundreds of thousands of distinct CDR3 sequences, about 25% observed once, and the top ten hold 9.4%. This sample was shared with a second study, whose subject was T cells of mothers and their children.

The source material was blood. These receptors originate from a boy aged 5-17 years in good health. The CDR3 runs from the conserved cysteine through the conserved F or W. D genes are given only for firm matches. Only some rows state a clone size, as once, few, many or a class for expanded clones.

TRBJ1-2 | few | TRBV29-1 | TRBD1 | CSAWGQGAYGYTF | TGCAGCGCATGGGGTCAGGGGGCCTATGGCTACACCTTC
TRBJ2-7 | . | TRBV7-2 | TRBD2 | CASSLRDGGRSSYEQYF | TGTGCCAGCAGCTTAAGGGATGGCGGGAGAAGTAGCTACGAGCAGTACTTC
TRBJ2-5 | . | TRBV2 | . | CASSDGFMIQETQYF | TGTGCCAGCAGTGATGGGTTCATGATTCAAGAGACCCAGTACTTC
TRBJ2-7 | . | TRBV4-1 | . | CASSQPPEYEQYF | TGCGCCAGCAGCCAACCCCCAGAGTACGAGCAGTACTTC
TRBJ2-1 | . | TRBV7-2 | TRBD2 | CASSYTGGRSAEQFF | TGTGCCAGCAGTTATACGGGGGGGCGGTCGGCTGAGCAGTTCTTC
TRBJ2-2 | few | TRBV6-5 | . | CASSYSAGWLNTGELFF | TGTGCCAGCAGTTACTCCGCAGGGTGGTTGAACACCGGGGAGCTGTTTTTT
TRBJ2-1 | few | TRBV28 | TRBD1 | CASSWGQGILNEQFF | TGTGCCAGCAGTTGGGGACAGGGAATTTTGAATGAGCAGTTCTTC
TRBJ2-5 | . | TRBV4-2 | . | CASSQDTDRNQETQYF | TGTGCCAGCAGCCAAGATACGGACAGAAACCAAGAGACCCAGTACTTC
TRBJ1-2 | . | TRBV7-9 | TRBD1 | CASSLGARTGGNYGYTF | TGTGCCAGCAGCTTAGGCGCGAGGACAGGGGGGAACTATGGCTACACCTTC
TRBJ2-7 | . | TRBV20-1 | TRBD2 | CSASSSGNLEQYF | TGCAGTGCTAGCTCTAGCGGGAATCTCGAGCAGTACTTC
TRBJ1-2 | . | TRBV15 | . | CATSRGAQGNGYTF | TGTGCCACCAGCAGAGGGGCACAGGGAAATGGCTACACCTTC
TRBJ2-3 | . | TRBV7-3 | TRBD1 | CASSLTGQGTSDTQYF | TGTGCCAGCAGCTTAACAGGACAGGGGACTTCAGATACGCAGTATTTT
TRBJ2-3 | . | TRBV7-9 | TRBD1 | CASSLRDRGPSTDTQYF | TGTGCCAGCAGCCTCCGGGACAGGGGACCTAGCACAGATACGCAGTATTTT
TRBJ2-5 | many | TRBV18 | . | CASSPPGEETQYF | TGTGCCAGCAGCCCCCCCGGGGAAGAGACCCAGTACTTC
TRBJ1-1 | . | TRBV19 | TRBD1 | CASSTGGSEAFF | TGTGCCAGTAGTACAGGGGGCTCTGAAGCTTTCTTT
TRBJ2-3 | few | TRBV29-1 | TRBD2 | CSGTSGGGERTQYF | TGCAGCGGGACTAGCGGGGGCGGTGAACGTACGCAGTATTTT
TRBJ1-2 | . | TRBV6-6 | . | CASSPALEGYTF | TGTGCCAGCAGCCCGGCTCTAGAGGGCTACACCTTC